A single sample is the source of the 31 T cell receptor beta chains below, sequenced in a study of blood T cell repertoires in COVID-19. The repertoire was sequenced with immunoSEQ multiplex PCR; TCRdb's copy has only in-frame clones and lacks some. The sample has approximately 500,000 clones, approximately 87% seen once. The sequencing sample was made of PBMCs or T cells enriched from blood (not recorded which). These receptors all come from a woman aged 40 to 55 who had recovered from COVID-19.

V gene TRBV24-1 combines with J gene TRBJ1-1; maybe TRBD1 (6 bases). Germline CDR1 and CDR2: KGHDR and SFDVKD. This CDR3 has 17 amino acids. V dropped 3 bases and J dropped 1 base, with 17 bases sitting between them. In DNA form, the CDR3 reads TGTGCCACCAGTGATAGACAGGTACTCGAGGAGAACACTGAAGCTTTCTTT. Amino acids: CATSDRQVLEENTEAFF.

The V gene is TRBV20-1, the J gene TRBJ2-1; D is possibly TRBD2 (6 bases). The CDR3 is made up of 11 amino acids. Germline V gene sequence: CDR1 DFQATT, CDR2 SNEGSKA (reference sequence). Trimming took off 8 bases at V and 9 bases at J, with 14 bases between the two ends. The CDR3 DNA sequence: TGCAGTCCTACTAGCTTTGCTGAGCAGTTCTTC. Protein product: CSPTSFAEQFF.

The chain links TRBV10-2 to TRBJ2-1; D perhaps matches TRBD1 (6 bases). In germline, CDR1 is WSHSY, CDR2 SAAADI. CDR3 length: 11 amino acids. V dropped 8 bases and J dropped 10 bases, with 12 bases sitting between them. The CDR3: CASSGQHEQFF. In nucleotides, the CDR3 is TGCGCCAGCTCTGGACAGCACGAGCAGTTCTTC.

This chain connects TRBV27 to TRBJ1-2, with 7 bases that match TRBD1. CDR3 length: 17 residues. Germline CDR1 is MNHEY and CDR2 is SMNVEV (reference sequence). V dropped 4 bases and J dropped 2; count of bases not matched to a gene: 13. The CDR3 protein is CASSSLKGGQRNYGYTF. The CDR3 nucleotides read TGTGCCAGCAGTTCGCTAAAGGGGGGACAGAGAAACTATGGCTACACCTTC.

The CDR3 region has the DNA TGCGCCAGCAGCCAAGTCCCGGGACTAAAGTTCTTC. It is translated as CASSQVPGLKFF. This sequence joins TRBV4-3 and TRBJ2-1, with 7 bases that match TRBD2. The CDR3 is 12 residues long. The germline V gene has CDR1 LGHNA and CDR2 YSLEER. The junction had 5 bases not matched to a gene; V was cut back by 1 base and J by 14 bases.

The J gene is TRBJ2-5, the V gene TRBV3-1 (or the pseudogene TRBV3-2); 9 bases align to TRBD1. Trimming cost V 5 bases and J 2 bases; bases outside gene matches: 3. Germline values: CDR1 LGHDT, CDR2 YNNKEL (reference sequence). This CDR3 region has 14 residues. This chain's CDR3 is CASSRQGVQETQYF. The CDR3 bases are TGTGCCAGCAGCAGACAGGGGGTACAAGAGACCCAGTACTTC.

The chain uses TRBV11-2 and TRBJ2-5, with D possibly matching TRBD2 (5 bases). Looked up from germline, CDR1 is SGHAT and CDR2 is FQNNGV. The CDR3 extends over 13 amino acids. Trimming removed 1 base at V and 7 bases at J, with 10 bases between. CDR3 loop: CASSLGVSGTQYF. CDR3 DNA sequence: TGTGCCAGCAGCTTAGGAGTCAGCGGGACCCAGTACTTC. The full variable domain, rest sourced from reference TRBV11-2 and TRBJ2-5, is EAGVAQSPRYKIIEKRQSVAFWCNPISGHATLYWYQQILGQGPKLLIQFQNNGVVDDSQLPKDRFSAERLKGVDSTLKIQPAKLEDSAVYLCASSLGVSGTQYFGPGTRLLVL.

Comments on this clone: Sequence at one end of the junction differs from germline and may be a read error. V is TRBV4-3 and J is TRBJ2-1, with D possibly TRBD1 on 6 matching bases. The CDR3 covers 14 residues. Germline lookup yields CDR1 LGHNA and CDR2 YSLEER. CDR3 coding DNA: TGCGCCAGCAGCCAAGACACAGGGATAAATGGGCAGTTCTTC. This codes for CASSQDTGINGQFF.

This chain uses TRBV5-4 with TRBJ2-1, with D perhaps TRBD1 (7 bases). V shed 5 bases and J shed 5 bases, with 11 bases lying between them. Germline CDR1 SGHNT, CDR2 YYREEE (reference sequence). The CDR3 is 13 amino acids. CDR3 protein: CASRRDSHNEQFF. CDR3 in DNA: TGTGCCAGCAGGCGGGACAGCCACAATGAGCAGTTCTTC.

The genes are TRBV14 and TRBJ2-1; 9 bases are a match to TRBD2. Germline CDR1 reads SGHDN; CDR2 reads FVKESK. Trimming cost V 0 bases and J 9 bases; bases outside gene matches: 18. There are 19 residues in the CDR3. The DNA for the CDR3 is TGTGCCAGCAGCCAAGAGAGGTGGGTAGGCGGGAGGGCCGCCAGTGAGCAGTTCTTC. Translating it yields CASSQERWVGGRAASEQFF.

The chain is built from TRBV2 and TRBJ2-6; a weak D match, TRBD1 (5 bases). The CDR3 is made up of 15 amino acids. Germline V gene lookup returns CDR1 SNHLY and CDR2 FYNNEI. The V gene lost 8 bases and the J gene lost 4 bases, with 15 bases spanning the gap. The CDR3 sequence is CASLLGASGANVLTF. For the CDR3, the DNA is TGTGCCAGCCTCCTAGGGGCTTCAGGGGCCAACGTCCTGACTTTC.

The chain recombines TRBV20-1 with TRBJ2-3; TRBD2 matches 10 bases. CDR1 and CDR2 (germline): DFQATT, SNEGSKA (reference sequence). With 3 bases clipped from V and 4 bases from J, the junction kept 4 bases outside the gene matches. The CDR3 is 14 residues long. The CDR3 DNA reads as TGCAGTGCTAGTTTTCTAGCGGGGGCAGATACGCAGTATTTT. Amino acid sequence: CSASFLAGADTQYF.

The chain couples TRBV3-1 (or the pseudogene TRBV3-2) to TRBJ2-1; 13 positions match TRBD2. J lost 4 bases, V lost 6 bases, and 6 bases had no gene match. This CDR3 is 16 amino acids long. Germline V gene data show CDR1 as LGHDT and CDR2 as YNNKEL (reference sequence). The CDR3 reads CASSPWTSGRYNEQFF. CDR3 nucleotide sequence: TGTGCCAGCAGTCCCTGGACTAGCGGGAGATACAATGAGCAGTTCTTC.

The CDR3 protein is CASSARPGLAYNEQFF. The DNA for the CDR3 is TGTGCCAGCAGCGCGCGCCCGGGACTAGCCTACAATGAGCAGTTCTTC. The chain joins TRBV9 to TRBJ2-1; 8 bases match TRBD2. This CDR3 contains 16 residues. Germline CDR1 reads SGDLS; CDR2 reads YYNGEE. The V and J ends lost 3 bases and 2 bases, in that order; junction bases with no gene match: 7.

J is TRBJ2-3 and V is TRBV24-1; 8 positions match TRBD1. The V segment lost 9 bases and the J segment 4 bases; nucleotides outside the gene matches: 11. CDR3 size: 15 residues. Germline V gene data show CDR1 as KGHDR and CDR2 as SFDVKD. The CDR3 is CATGKGQGFPDTQYF. The CDR3 nucleotides read TGTGCCACCGGTAAAGGACAGGGATTCCCAGATACGCAGTATTTT.

The chain uses TRBV7-2 and TRBJ1-2, with D hard to call. The germline V gene encodes CDR1 SGHTA and CDR2 FQGNSA. CDR3 length: 16 amino acids. V dropped 3 bases and J dropped 2 bases, with 16 bases sitting between them. The CDR3 is CASSFFSGERNYGYTF. CDR3 bases: TGTGCCAGCAGCTTTTTTTCCGGGGAACGGAACTATGGCTACACCTTC.

The DNA of the CDR3 is TGTGCCACGGGTCAGGACACTACTTTCTACGAGCAGTACTTC. This sequence encodes CATGQDTTFYEQYF. V and J are TRBV24-1 and TRBJ2-7, with D perhaps TRBD1 (5 bases). The CDR3 runs 14 residues. Deletions cut 10 bases from V and 3 bases from J, with 18 bases between. From germline, CDR1 is KGHDR and CDR2 SFDVKD.

V usage is TRBV6-5 and J usage is TRBJ1-1; D possibly corresponds to TRBD1 (5 bases). CDR1 and CDR2 (germline): MNHEY, SVGAGI. There are 14 residues in the CDR3. V was cut by 7 bases and J by 4 bases, with 16 bases left in between. CDR3 protein: CASMAGTWGTEAFF. The CDR3 bases are TGTGCCAGCATGGCGGGGACCTGGGGCACTGAAGCTTTCTTT.

This chain connects TRBV7-9 to TRBJ1-1; D not resolved. Per germline, CDR1 SEHNR and CDR2 FQNEAQ (reference sequence). Between the trimmed V and J ends, which lost 4 bases and 4 bases, there was a span of 13 bases. This CDR3 is 14 amino acids long. The CDR3 sequence is CASSYRGNFTEAFF. Here the CDR3 DNA reads TGTGCCAGCAGCTACCGAGGGAATTTCACTGAAGCTTTCTTT.

The chain joins TRBV10-2 to TRBJ2-7; no firm D call. Germline V gene sequence: CDR1 WSHSY, CDR2 SAAADI. The CDR3 loop spans 11 amino acids. Trimming left V 5 bases short and J 6 bases short, with 8 bases between. CDR3 nucleotide sequence: TGCGCCAGCAGTTCTAGTCCCGAGCAGTACTTC. Protein: CASSSSPEQYF.

This rearrangement joins TRBV7-9 to TRBJ2-3; TRBD2 agrees at 12 bases. The J segment lost 2 bases and the V segment lost 4 bases, leaving 4 bases of the junction unmatched. Germline CDR1 SEHNR, CDR2 FQNEAQ (reference sequence). This CDR3 is 16 amino acids long. The CDR3 DNA reads as TGTGCCAGCAGCTCAAGGACTAGCGGGGACACAGATACGCAGTATTTT. Its protein is CASSSRTSGDTDTQYF.

V gene TRBV4-1 combines with J gene TRBJ1-3; possibly TRBD1 for D (5 bases). The CDR3 is 20 residues long. Germline V gene lookup returns CDR1 MGHRA and CDR2 YSYEKL. Deletions cut 0 bases from V and 5 bases from J, with 26 bases between. CDR3 nucleotide sequence: TGCGCCAGCAGCCAAGATAAGGCTGGATCGCTGGGGGGACTCAGAAACACCATATATTTT. Translated, it gives CASSQDKAGSLGGLRNTIYF.

This clone was picked up one time. The chain combines TRBV7-2 with TRBJ2-7; no definite D call. Germline V gene lookup returns CDR1 SGHTA and CDR2 FQGNSA. The germline V and J ends were trimmed by 3 bases and 0 bases, with 9 bases remaining between them. The CDR3 is 14 amino acids. The CDR3 region is CASSFLGNSYEQYF. CDR3 DNA: TGTGCCAGCAGCTTCTTGGGCAACTCCTACGAGCAGTACTTC.

The V gene is TRBV2, the J gene TRBJ1-4; 10 bases are a match to TRBD1. The ends lost 7 bases at V and 8 bases at J; junction bases unmatched: 4. The CDR3 covers 13 residues. The germline CDR1 and CDR2 sequences are SNHLY and FYNNEI. CDR3 amino acids: CASIDRGHEKLFF. For the CDR3, the DNA is TGTGCCAGCATTGACAGGGGGCACGAAAAACTGTTTTTT.

The gene calls are TRBV30 and TRBJ1-1; 8 positions agree with TRBD1. From germline, CDR1 is GTSNPN and CDR2 SVGIG (reference sequence). Germline trimming cut 2 bases from V and 10 bases from J; bases unmatched to any gene: 6. This CDR3 has 12 amino acids. The DNA for the CDR3 is TGTGCCTGGAGTCCCGGGACAGGAGTAGCTTTCTTT. This translates into CAWSPGTGVAFF.

The chain's CDR3 is CASSLQPTGTGASYEQYF. DNA for the CDR3: TGCGCCAGCAGCTTGCAACCAACCGGGACAGGGGCCTCCTACGAGCAGTACTTC. The chain combines TRBV5-1 with TRBJ2-7; 10 positions agree with TRBD1. Germline lookup yields CDR1 SGHRS and CDR2 YFSETQ. This CDR3 spans 18 amino acids. V was pared by 1 base and J by 0 bases, with 10 bases of the junction left unmatched. Filled out from reference TRBV5-1 and TRBJ2-7, the complete variable domain reads KAGVTQTPRYLIKTRGQQVTLSCSPISGHRSVSWYQQTPGQGLQFLFEYFSETQRNKGNFPGRFSGRQFSNSRSEMNVSTLELGDSALYLCASSLQPTGTGASYEQYFGPGTRLTVT.

The chain combines TRBV18 with TRBJ2-3; a weak D match, TRBD1 (6 bases). The CDR3 totals 18 residues. V gave up 3 bases and J gave up 0 bases, with 19 bases separating them. The germline gives CDR1 KGHSH, CDR2 LQKENI. As DNA, the CDR3 is TGTGCCAGCTCACCGCCCCGTTCACAGGGCCTCAGCACAGATACGCAGTATTTT. Translated: CASSPPRSQGLSTDTQYF.

The rearrangement joins TRBV14 to TRBJ2-3; D is possibly TRBD2 (6 bases). The V end lost 6 bases, the J end lost 2 bases, and 21 bases lay between the germline ends. This CDR3 is built from 17 residues. Germline V lookup: CDR1 SGHDN, CDR2 FVKESK. CDR3 sequence: CASSPVWTGLDTDTQYF. The CDR3 DNA reads as TGTGCCAGCAGTCCCGTATGGACGGGACTCGACACAGATACGCAGTATTTT. Full variable domain (remainder filled in from reference TRBV14 and TRBJ2-3): EAGVTQFPSHSVIEKGQTVTLRCDPISGHDNLYWYRRVMGKEIKFLLHFVKESKQDESGMPNNRFLAERTGGTYSTLKVQPAELEDSGVYFCASSPVWTGLDTDTQYFGPGTRLTVL.

The chain couples TRBV10-3 to TRBJ2-3, with D tentatively TRBD2 (5 bases). The V end lost 0 bases, the J end lost 2 bases, and 12 bases lay between the germline ends. Germline loops: CDR1 ENHRY, CDR2 SYGVKD. This CDR3 contains 16 residues. CDR3 sequence (DNA): TGTGCCATCAGTGAGTCGACCAGCGGATACACAGATACGCAGTATTTT. Its protein product is CAISESTSGYTDTQYF.

This sequence joins TRBV6-2 or TRBV6-3 and TRBJ2-7; D unclear. The CDR3 extends over 14 amino acids. CDR1 is MNHEY, CDR2 SVGEGT, per germline. Trimming took off 2 bases at V and 2 bases at J, with 10 bases between the two ends. CDR3 DNA sequence: TGTGCCAGCAGTTACATCGGGTCAACCTACGAGCAGTACTTC. Its protein product is CASSYIGSTYEQYF.

The V and J genes are TRBV11-2 and TRBJ2-7; 8 positions match TRBD2. Germline-derived CDR1 and CDR2 are SGHAT and FQNNGV. V shed 4 bases, J shed 2 bases, and the junction held 10 bases outside the gene matches. CDR3 length equals 16 residues. The CDR3, as DNA: TGTGCCAGCAGCTCGGTTAGCGGGACTTCCCCCTACGAGCAGTACTTC. Its translation is CASSSVSGTSPYEQYF.